A single TCR beta chain is shown here with its context. Germline values: CDR1 SEHNR, CDR2 FQNEAQ (reference sequence). V was trimmed by 3 bases and J by 3 bases, leaving 11 bases between them. CDR3 length equals 14 residues. Methods used by the authors: Reference gene primer amplification gave estimated nucleated cell counts. Sequencing used immunoSEQ multiplex PCR; TCRdb keeps in-frame clones, though not all of them. V, J and clone size reflect that table, while D and trimming were determined from the DNA. The sample holds approximately 170,000 clones, over 80% seen once. The source of the sample is a study of blood T cell repertoires in COVID-19. Across the study: There were acute and convalescent COVID-19 samples, and they came from the United States, Italy and Spain.

The specimen was peripheral blood. The J gene is TRBJ1-2, the V gene TRBV7-9, with no clear D. This receptor was taken from a man aged 70 or older who had recovered from COVID-19. The CDR3 DNA is TGTGCCAGCAGCTTGGAGGGAGTATACTATGGCTACACCTTC. It encodes CASSLEGVYYGYTF.